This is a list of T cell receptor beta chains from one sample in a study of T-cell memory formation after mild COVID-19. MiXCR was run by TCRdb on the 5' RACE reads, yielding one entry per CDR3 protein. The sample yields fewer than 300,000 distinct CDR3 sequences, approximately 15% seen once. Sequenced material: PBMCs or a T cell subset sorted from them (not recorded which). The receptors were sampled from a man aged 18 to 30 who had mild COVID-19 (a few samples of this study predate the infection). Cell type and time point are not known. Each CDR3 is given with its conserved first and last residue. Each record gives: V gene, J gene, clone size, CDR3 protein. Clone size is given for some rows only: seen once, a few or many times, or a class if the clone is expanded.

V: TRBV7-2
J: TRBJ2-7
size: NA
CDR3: CASSLGTSGGHYEQYF

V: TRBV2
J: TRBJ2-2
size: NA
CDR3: CASSASTGELFF

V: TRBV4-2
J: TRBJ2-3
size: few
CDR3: CASSQGLAGDTDTQYF

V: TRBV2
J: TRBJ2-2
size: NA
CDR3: CASSEQIGELFF

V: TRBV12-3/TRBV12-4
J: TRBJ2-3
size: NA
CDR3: CASSQGWDTQYF

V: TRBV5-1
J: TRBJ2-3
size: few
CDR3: CASSLERGADTQYF

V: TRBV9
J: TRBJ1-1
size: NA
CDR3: CASSPLAGNTEAFF

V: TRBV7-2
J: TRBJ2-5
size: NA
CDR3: CASRPGAPGGREETQYF

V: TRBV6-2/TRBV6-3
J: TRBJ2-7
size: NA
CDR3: CASSFYETGPYEQYF

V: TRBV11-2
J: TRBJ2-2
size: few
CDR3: CASSQSTNTGELFF

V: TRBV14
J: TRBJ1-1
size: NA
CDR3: CASSPRMGTLSTEAFF

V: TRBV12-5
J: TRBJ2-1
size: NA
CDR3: CASGLPDSSYNEQFF

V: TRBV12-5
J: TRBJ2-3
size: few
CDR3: CASGLGPTDTQYF

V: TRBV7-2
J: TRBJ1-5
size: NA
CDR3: CASSSYRNQPQHF

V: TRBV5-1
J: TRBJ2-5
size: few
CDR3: CASSLEATGGETQYF

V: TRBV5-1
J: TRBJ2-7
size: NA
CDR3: CASSLFVTQAVYEQYF

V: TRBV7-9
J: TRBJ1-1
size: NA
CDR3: CASSLGLQGDDNTEAFF

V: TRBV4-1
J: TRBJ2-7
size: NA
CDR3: CASSLGTSAQYF

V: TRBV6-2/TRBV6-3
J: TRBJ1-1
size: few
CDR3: CASSALTGNTEAFF

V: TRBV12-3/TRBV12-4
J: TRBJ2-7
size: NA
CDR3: CASSPDRGYEQYF

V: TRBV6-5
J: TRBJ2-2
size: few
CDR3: CASSYSPTGELFF

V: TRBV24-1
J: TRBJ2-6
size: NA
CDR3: CATSDSALASSGANVLTF

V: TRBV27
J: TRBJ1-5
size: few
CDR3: CASSFDRNNQRDQPQHF

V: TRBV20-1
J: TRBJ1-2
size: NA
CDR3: CSASWQNYGYTF

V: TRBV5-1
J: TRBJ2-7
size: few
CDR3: CASSFEDSYEQYF

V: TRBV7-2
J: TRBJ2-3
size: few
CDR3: CASSELADTQYF

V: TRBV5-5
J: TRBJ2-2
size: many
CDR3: CASSHSRNTGELFF

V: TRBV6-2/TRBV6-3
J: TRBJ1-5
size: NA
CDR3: CASSPTGISNQPQHF

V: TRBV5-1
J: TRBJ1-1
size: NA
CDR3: CASSVQVNTEAFF

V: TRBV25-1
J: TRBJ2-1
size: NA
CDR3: CASSELFSPYNEQFF

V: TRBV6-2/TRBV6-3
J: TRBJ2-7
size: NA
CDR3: CASSPRVVDYEQYF

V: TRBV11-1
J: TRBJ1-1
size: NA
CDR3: CASSLKWAGSEAFF

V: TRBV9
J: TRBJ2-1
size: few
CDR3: CASSLGPEYNEQFF

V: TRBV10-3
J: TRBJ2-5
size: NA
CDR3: CAIVGKNQETQYF

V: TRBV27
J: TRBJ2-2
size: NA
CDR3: CASGPFGGYTGELFF

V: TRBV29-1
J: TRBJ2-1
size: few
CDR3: CSVERRNNEQFF

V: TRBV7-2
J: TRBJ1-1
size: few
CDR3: CASSLRVSNTEAFF

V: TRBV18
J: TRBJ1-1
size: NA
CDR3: CASSPDPRNTEAFF

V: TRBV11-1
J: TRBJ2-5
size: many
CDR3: CASSPGNEVGTQYF

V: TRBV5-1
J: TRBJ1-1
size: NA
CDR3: CASSFTGQGMTEAFF